A selection of T cell receptor beta chains follows, all from one sample in a study of early stage breast cancer tumors. This table comes from immunoSEQ multiplex PCR, and its TCRdb copy is limited to in-frame clones, with some not included. The sample includes around 41,000 clones, approximately 72% of them seen just once. Sequencing input: blood. These receptors were collected from a person in their fifties or sixties with breast cancer. Both conserved end residues are part of each CDR3. The D gene is left open where the match is weak. The listing skips clone size in some rows; elsewhere it reads once, few, many or a size class.

DNA	CDR3	size	V	J	D
TGTGCCAGTCGAAGACACGAACAGGGAAACACTGAAGCTTTCTTT	CASRRHEQGNTEAFF	.	TRBV19	TRBJ1-1	.
TGCGCCAGCAGCTTGGAACGGGGGGCGACAGATACGCAGTATTTT	CASSLERGATDTQYF	few	TRBV5-1	TRBJ2-3	.
TGTGCCAGCAGTCGGACAGGAAAGATCTACGAGCAGTACTTC	CASSRTGKIYEQYF	few	TRBV28	TRBJ2-7	TRBD1
TGTGCCAGCAAGGCAGGGGATCGCGATACGCAGTATTTT	CASKAGDRDTQYF	.	TRBV27	TRBJ2-3	.
TGTGCCAGCAGTCGGGACGGGGGGAGGCAGTATTTT	CASSRDGGRQYF	.	TRBV2	TRBJ2-3	TRBD2
TGCGCCAGCAGCCCCGGGACAGGGCCCCCAGAGACCCAGTACTTC	CASSPGTGPPETQYF	.	TRBV5-1	TRBJ2-5	TRBD1
TGTGCCAGCAGCCCAGGGACAGCCGTCTACGAGCAGTACTTC	CASSPGTAVYEQYF	.	TRBV7-2	TRBJ2-7	TRBD1
TGCGCCAGCACCCAGGAGACGGGGGGGCGGAACACCGGGGAGCTGTTTTTT	CASTQETGGRNTGELFF	.	TRBV4-3	TRBJ2-2	TRBD2
TGTGCCAGCAGGGACCGGACAGGGAAGTATGGCTACACCTTC	CASRDRTGKYGYTF	.	TRBV2	TRBJ1-2	TRBD1
TGTGCCAGCAGACTTTTTTACGAGCAGTACTTC	CASRLFYEQYF	.	TRBV6-1	TRBJ2-7	.
TGTGCCACCGGACAGCCGATGAACACTGAAGCTTTCTTT	CATGQPMNTEAFF	few	TRBV21-1	TRBJ1-1	.
TGTGCCAGCAAACAATCACAGGGGGCTGAAGCTTTCTTT	CASKQSQGAEAFF	few	TRBV6-6	TRBJ1-1	TRBD1
TGTGCCATCAGTAACGGGATTAGCACAGATACGCAGTATTTT	CAISNGISTDTQYF	.	TRBV10-3	TRBJ2-3	.
TGTGCCAGCAGTGAACCGTTCCAGGGGATGAACACTGAAGCTTTCTTT	CASSEPFQGMNTEAFF	.	TRBV6-1	TRBJ1-1	.
TGTGCCAGCAGTCAGGGACAGGGGCAAGATACGCAGTATTTT	CASSQGQGQDTQYF	.	TRBV6-5	TRBJ2-3	TRBD1
TGCAGTGCGAATAGAGATGAGCAGTTCTTC	CSANRDEQFF	.	TRBV20-1	TRBJ2-1	.
TGCAGTGCTAGAGATCGGGGGGAGCTGTTTTTT	CSARDRGELFF	.	TRBV20-1	TRBJ2-2	.
TGCAGCGCCCCGGGGGAAGGGCTTGGCTACACCTTC	CSAPGEGLGYTF	few	TRBV29-1	TRBJ1-2	.
TGTGCCAGCAGTCCTCTGGGTGGCGGGAGCAATCAGCCCCAGCATTTT	CASSPLGGGSNQPQHF	.	TRBV27	TRBJ1-5	.
TGTGCCAGCAGCCTAGGTGACAAATTGGACACCATATATTTT	CASSLGDKLDTIYF	few	TRBV9	TRBJ1-3	.
TGTGCCAGCAGCTACGCCGGGACAGGGGAGGGAGGAGGCTACACCTTC	CASSYAGTGEGGGYTF	.	TRBV6-5	TRBJ1-2	TRBD1
TGTGCCATCAGTGAGTCGGGACTGCCCATCGACGAGCAGTACTTC	CAISESGLPIDEQYF	.	TRBV10-3	TRBJ2-7	.
TGTGCCAGCAGCTCCCGGTCCCTTACTGGCTACACCTTC	CASSSRSLTGYTF	.	TRBV7-2	TRBJ1-2	.
TGCGCCAGCAGCTTGGGGGGGCAGGGAAATCAGCCCCAGCATTTT	CASSLGGQGNQPQHF	few	TRBV5-1	TRBJ1-5	.
TGTGCCAGCTCACCACCGGAGAGCTCCTACGAGCAGTACTTC	CASSPPESSYEQYF	.	TRBV18	TRBJ2-7	.
TGTGCCATCAGTGAGTCGAGCCCGGACACCCGGTTCGACAATGAGCAGTTCTTC	CAISESSPDTRFDNEQFF	.	TRBV10-3	TRBJ2-1	.
TGTGCCATATCCCAGGGGAATGAGCAGTTCTTC	CAISQGNEQFF	.	TRBV7-6	TRBJ2-1	.
TGCGCCAGCGCCGGGACAGGGGACTATGGCTACACCTTC	CASAGTGDYGYTF	few	TRBV4-1	TRBJ1-2	TRBD1
TGTGCCAGCAGTTTATACCGTTCGGGACAGGGGTTCAAAGATACGCAGTATTTT	CASSLYRSGQGFKDTQYF	.	TRBV27	TRBJ2-3	TRBD1
TGTGCCAGCTCACCCTTGACTAGCTCCTACAATGAGCAGTTCTTC	CASSPLTSSYNEQFF	.	TRBV18	TRBJ2-1	.
TGCGCCAGCAGCTTGGCCGAGACTAGCGGGAGTAGCGATGAGCAGTTCTTC	CASSLAETSGSSDEQFF	once	TRBV5-1	TRBJ2-1	TRBD2
TGTGCCATCCGGGGACAGGGGGCAGAGACCCAGTACTTC	CAIRGQGAETQYF	.	TRBV10-3	TRBJ2-5	TRBD1
TGCAGCGCTCTCAGCGGGGGGCGCGGTGAGCAGTTCTTC	CSALSGGRGEQFF	few	TRBV29-1	TRBJ2-1	TRBD2
TGTGCCTGGGGGGCAGGGATCATGAACACTGAAGCTTTCTTT	CAWGAGIMNTEAFF	few	TRBV30	TRBJ1-1	.
TGTGCCAGCAGCGTAGCTTTGCGGGATAAAACCGGGGAGCTGTTTTTT	CASSVALRDKTGELFF	.	TRBV9	TRBJ2-2	.
TGTGCCAGCAGTGAATGGGACAGGGATAATGGCTACACCTTC	CASSEWDRDNGYTF	.	TRBV25-1	TRBJ1-2	TRBD1
TGCGCCAGCAGCCTACCACCGACAGGGTGGGACGGCTACACCTTC	CASSLPPTGWDGYTF	.	TRBV5-1	TRBJ1-2	TRBD1
TGTGCCAGCAGTTATAGAGAATATAACTATGGCTACACCTTC	CASSYREYNYGYTF	.	TRBV6-5	TRBJ1-2	.
TGTGCCAGCTTGGGGCGTAACACCTACGAGCAGTACTTC	CASLGRNTYEQYF	.	TRBV7-2	TRBJ2-7	.
TGTGCCAGCAGCTTTGGCGGCAGGGACACTGAAGCTTTCTTT	CASSFGGRDTEAFF	.	TRBV5-6	TRBJ1-1	.
TGCAGCGTTGTCTGGGCGGGAAACACCATATATTTT	CSVVWAGNTIYF	.	TRBV29-1	TRBJ1-3	.
TGTGCCAGCAGCCCTACAGGGGGCGGAGATACGCAGTATTTT	CASSPTGGGDTQYF	.	TRBV7-2	TRBJ2-3	TRBD1
TGTGCCAGTACCTCTGGGAGACAGGGTGGAAATCAGCCCCAGCATTTT	CASTSGRQGGNQPQHF	many	TRBV19	TRBJ1-5	TRBD1
TGTGCCAGCAGCGTCAAGGCCGGAGGGGAGCAGTACTTC	CASSVKAGGEQYF	few	TRBV9	TRBJ2-7	.
TGTGCCAGCGGCCAGGGGGCGCGCGAGCAGTACTTC	CASGQGAREQYF	.	TRBV18	TRBJ2-7	TRBD1
TGTGCCAGCAGCTTACCACAGGGGAGTGAAAAACTGTTTTTT	CASSLPQGSEKLFF	.	TRBV7-9	TRBJ1-4	TRBD1
TGTGCCAGTAGCCCATCCCCCCAGGGGTCCTACGAGCAGTACTTC	CASSPSPQGSYEQYF	once	TRBV19	TRBJ2-7	.
TGTGCCAGCAGCCCGGGACAGGGTCGCCAGCCCCAGCATTTT	CASSPGQGRQPQHF	.	TRBV11-3	TRBJ1-5	TRBD1
TGCGCCAGCAGCCTTCGGGGGTTACGCAATGAGCAGTTCTTC	CASSLRGLRNEQFF	.	TRBV5-1	TRBJ2-1	.
TGTGCCAGCAGCCCGGGACAGACTTATGGCTACACCTTC	CASSPGQTYGYTF	few	TRBV7-6	TRBJ1-2	TRBD1